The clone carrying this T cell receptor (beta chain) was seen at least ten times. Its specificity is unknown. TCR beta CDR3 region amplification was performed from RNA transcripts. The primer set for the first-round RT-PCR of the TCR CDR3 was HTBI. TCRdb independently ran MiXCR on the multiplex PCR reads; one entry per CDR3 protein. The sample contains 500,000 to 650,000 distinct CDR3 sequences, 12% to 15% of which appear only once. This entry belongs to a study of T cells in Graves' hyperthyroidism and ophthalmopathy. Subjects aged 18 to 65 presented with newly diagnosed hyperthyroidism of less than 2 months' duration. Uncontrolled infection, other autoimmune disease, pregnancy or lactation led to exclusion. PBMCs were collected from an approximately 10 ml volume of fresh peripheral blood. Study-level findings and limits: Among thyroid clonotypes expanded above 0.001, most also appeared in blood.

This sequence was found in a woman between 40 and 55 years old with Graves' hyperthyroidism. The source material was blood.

Written as DNA, the CDR3 is TGTGCCAGCAGCCAAGTTTCCGCCGACTATGGCTACACCTTC. Protein product: CASSQVSADYGYTF. The gene calls are TRBV4-2 and TRBJ1-2, with D uncertain. Germline V gene data show CDR1 as LGHNA and CDR2 as YNFKEQ. The CDR3 totals 14 residues. Trimming removed 1 base from V and 3 bases from J, with 9 bases in between.